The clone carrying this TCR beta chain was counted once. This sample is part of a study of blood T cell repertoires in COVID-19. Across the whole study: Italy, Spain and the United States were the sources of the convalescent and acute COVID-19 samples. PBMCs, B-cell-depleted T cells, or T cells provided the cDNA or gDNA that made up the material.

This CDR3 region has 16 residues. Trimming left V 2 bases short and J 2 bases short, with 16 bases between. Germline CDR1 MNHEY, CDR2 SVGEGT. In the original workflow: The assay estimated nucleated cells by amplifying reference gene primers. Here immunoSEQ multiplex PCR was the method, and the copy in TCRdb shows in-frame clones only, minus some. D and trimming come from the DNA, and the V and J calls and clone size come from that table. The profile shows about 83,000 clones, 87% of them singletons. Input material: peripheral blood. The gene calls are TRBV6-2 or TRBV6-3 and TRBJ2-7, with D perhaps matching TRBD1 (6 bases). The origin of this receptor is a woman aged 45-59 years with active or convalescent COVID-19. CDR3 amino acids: CASSYPRQAYPYEQYF. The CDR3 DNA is TGTGCCAGCAGTTACCCTCGACAGGCCTATCCCTACGAGCAGTACTTC.